Following are 7 T cell receptor beta chains from one sample sequenced in a study of blood T cell repertoires in COVID-19 (dated by TCRdb to about 2020). Library prep was done by the immunoSEQ multiplex PCR assay. TCRdb carries this immuneACCESS record with in-frame sequences only. Its versions omit some clonotypes, under half of them owing to an unresolved V gene in the studies checked, with the rest unexplained. The sample records about 25,000 clones, about nine tenths of which are singletons. Approximately 17% of the sample is held by the ten biggest clonotypes. The source material was peripheral blood. Receptor source: an elderly woman with acute or convalescent COVID-19.

This chain uses TRBV5-4 with TRBJ2-5; D remains unclear. Germline CDR1 SGHNT, CDR2 YYREEE (reference sequence). The length of the CDR3 is 15 residues. V lost 4 bases, J lost 3 bases, and 16 bases lay in between. CDR3 protein: CASSTRLDRKETQYF. The CDR3 nucleotides are TGTGCCAGCAGCACCAGACTCGACCGTAAAGAGACCCAGTACTTC.

V is TRBV10-3 and J is TRBJ1-2; D is unclear. Trimming shortened V by 4 bases and J by 8 bases, and 11 bases separated the two germline ends. The CDR3 is made up of 12 amino acids. The germline V gene encodes CDR1 ENHRY and CDR2 SYGVKD. CDR3 sequence: CAISGLSLGYTF. The CDR3, as DNA: TGTGCCATCAGTGGCCTTAGCCTAGGCTACACCTTC.

The chain combines TRBV12-5 with TRBJ2-6; 8 bases align to TRBD1. The CDR3 has 16 residues. V shed 5 bases, J shed 0 bases, and the junction held 3 bases outside the gene matches. Germline V gives CDR1 LGHNT, CDR2 FRNRAP. CDR3 amino acids: CASGAGGGSGANVLTF. The DNA of the CDR3 is TGTGCTAGTGGTGCAGGGGGCGGCTCTGGGGCCAACGTCCTGACTTTC. Using reference TRBV12-5 and TRBJ2-6 for the parts outside the CDR3, the full variable domain is DARVTQTPRHKVTEMGQEVTMRCQPILGHNTVFWYRQTMMQGLELLAYFRNRAPLDDSGMPKDRFSAEMPDATLATLKIQPSEPRDSAVYFCASGAGGGSGANVLTFGAGSRLTVL.

This chain's CDR3 is CASSLGSSDTQYF. CDR3 bases: TGTGCCAGCTCCCTAGGCTCCTCCGATACGCAGTATTTT. The gene calls are TRBV18 and TRBJ2-3; D is undetermined. This CDR3 contains 13 residues. Germline loops: CDR1 KGHSH, CDR2 LQKENI. V lost 6 bases to trimming and J lost 6 bases, with 13 bases between them.

This chain connects TRBV30 to TRBJ1-5, with TRBD1 identical over 11 bases. V gave up 4 bases and J gave up 7 bases; unmatched junction bases: 9. Looked up from germline, CDR1 is GTSNPN and CDR2 is SVGIG (reference sequence). The CDR3 contains 15 residues. Written as DNA, the CDR3 is TGTGCCTGGAACGCGGACAGGGGGCTAGGACAGCCCCAGCATTTT. Translation gives CAWNADRGLGQPQHF. The full variable domain, completed using reference TRBV30 and TRBJ1-5, is SQTIHQWPATLVQPVGSPLSLECTVEGTSNPNLYWYRQAAGRGLQLLFYSVGIGQISSEVPQNLSASRPQDRQFILSSKKLLLSDSGFYLCAWNADRGLGQPQHFGDGTRLSIL.

V usage is TRBV19 and J usage is TRBJ1-5, with 7 bases aligning to TRBD1. There are 14 residues in the CDR3. J lost 2 bases, V lost 3 bases, and 1 base had no gene match. Per the germline V gene, CDR1 is LNHDA and CDR2 is SQIVND (reference sequence). DNA for the CDR3: TGTGCCAGTAGTATCAGGGGGGGCAATCAGCCCCAGCATTTT. It is translated as CASSIRGGNQPQHF.

V gene TRBV7-2 combines with J gene TRBJ2-7; 9 bases line up with TRBD2. The J segment lost 3 bases and the V segment lost 8 bases, leaving 8 bases of the junction unmatched. The CDR3 has 14 amino acids. Looked up from germline, CDR1 is SGHTA and CDR2 is FQGNSA. In DNA form, the CDR3 reads TGTGCCAGCCAGGTAGCGGGAGTATTCTACGAGCAGTACTTC. Protein product: CASQVAGVFYEQYF.